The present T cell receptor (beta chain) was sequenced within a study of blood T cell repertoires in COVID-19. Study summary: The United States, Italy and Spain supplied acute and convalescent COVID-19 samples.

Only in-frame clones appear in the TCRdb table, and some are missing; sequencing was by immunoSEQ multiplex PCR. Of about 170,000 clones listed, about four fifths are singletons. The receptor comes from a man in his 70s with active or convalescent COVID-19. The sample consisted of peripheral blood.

The chain's CDR3 is CASSQDRETDTQYF. CDR3 in DNA: TGCGCCAGCAGCCAAGACAGAGAAACAGATACGCAGTATTTT. The chain employs TRBV5-1 and TRBJ2-3, with D maybe TRBD1 (5 bases). Per the germline V gene, CDR1 is SGHRS and CDR2 is YFSETQ. The CDR3 is made up of 14 amino acids. V dropped 4 bases and J dropped 3 bases, with 12 bases sitting between them.